This TCR beta chain was captured by sequencing in a study of blood T cell repertoires in COVID-19. Study summary: From the United States, Italy and Spain came samples of acute and convalescent COVID-19. Nucleic acid was either cDNA or gDNA, and it came from T cells, B-cell-depleted T cells, or PBMCs.

Recruited during active infection, patients (from Seattle) were subsequently followed longitudinally. Looked up from germline, CDR1 is SGHRS and CDR2 is YFSETQ. Between the trimmed V and J ends, which lost 2 bases and 6 bases, there was a span of 6 bases. The length of the CDR3 is 13 residues. Original data processing: From reference gene primer amplification, estimates of nucleated cell counts were derived. Measured with immunoSEQ multiplex PCR; TCRdb has only the in-frame clones, and not every one. The V and J calls and clone size come from that table; D and trimming were worked out from the DNA. The sample consists of about 240,000 clones, 70% to 90% of them appearing once.

The source material was peripheral blood. The source of this sequence is a woman between 50 and 59 years old with COVID-19, enrolled during active disease. The V gene is TRBV5-1, the J gene TRBJ1-6; no reliable D call. The CDR3 sequence: CASSFTANSPLHF. The DNA of the CDR3 is TGCGCCAGCAGCTTCACAGCTAATTCACCCCTCCACTTT.